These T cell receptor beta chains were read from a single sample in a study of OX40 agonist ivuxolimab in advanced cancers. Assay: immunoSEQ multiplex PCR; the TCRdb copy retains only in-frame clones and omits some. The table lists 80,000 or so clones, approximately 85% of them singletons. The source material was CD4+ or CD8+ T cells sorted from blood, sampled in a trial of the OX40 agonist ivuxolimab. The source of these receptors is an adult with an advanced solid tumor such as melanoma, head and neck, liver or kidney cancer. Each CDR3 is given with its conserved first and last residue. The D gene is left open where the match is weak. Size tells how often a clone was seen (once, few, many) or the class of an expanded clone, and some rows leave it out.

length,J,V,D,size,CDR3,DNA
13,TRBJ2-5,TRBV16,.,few,CASSLQQKETQYF,TGTGCCAGCAGCCTACAACAAAAAGAGACCCAGTACTTC
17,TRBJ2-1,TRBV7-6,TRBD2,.,CASSLQGLAGGVNEQFF,TGTGCCAGCAGCCTACAGGGACTAGCGGGGGGGGTAAATGAGCAGTTCTTC
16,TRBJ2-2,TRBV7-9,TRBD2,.,CASSSHTRLAAGELFF,TGTGCCAGCAGCTCCCACACTCGACTAGCAGCCGGGGAGCTGTTTTTT
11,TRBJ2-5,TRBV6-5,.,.,CASSEGGVQDF,TGTGCCAGCAGTGAAGGTGGGGTTCAGGACTTC
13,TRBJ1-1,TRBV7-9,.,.,CASSSRVNTEAFF,TGTGCCAGCAGCTCAAGGGTGAACACTGAAGCTTTCTTT
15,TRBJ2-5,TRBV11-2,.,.,CASSLGADQRETQYF,TGTGCCAGCAGCTTAGGGGCAGATCAGCGAGAGACCCAGTACTTC
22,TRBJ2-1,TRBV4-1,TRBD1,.,CASSQVKSGQGSWTSSYNEQFF,TGCGCCAGCAGCCAAGTTAAGTCAGGACAGGGGTCCTGGACGAGCTCCTACAATGAGCAGTTCTTC
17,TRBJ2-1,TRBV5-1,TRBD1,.,CASSFLPRGQGYNEQFF,TGCGCCAGCAGCTTTCTCCCCCGGGGACAGGGGTACAATGAGCAGTTCTTC
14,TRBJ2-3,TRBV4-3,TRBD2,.,CASSPGGRGDTQYF,TGCGCCAGCAGCCCGGGGGGGCGTGGGGATACGCAGTATTTT
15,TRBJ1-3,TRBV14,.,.,CASSQGQGRSHTIYF,TGTGCCAGCAGCCAAGGGCAGGGGAGGTCCCACACCATATATTTT
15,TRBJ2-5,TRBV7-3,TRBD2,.,CASSLFPSGQETQYF,TGTGCCAGCAGCTTATTCCCTAGCGGACAAGAGACCCAGTACTTC
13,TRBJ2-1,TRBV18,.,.,CASSPLGYNEQFF,TGTGCCAGCTCACCTCTAGGCTACAATGAGCAGTTCTTC
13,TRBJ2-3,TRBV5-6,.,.,CASSIPAGDTQYF,TGTGCCAGCAGCATTCCGGCGGGAGATACGCAGTATTTT
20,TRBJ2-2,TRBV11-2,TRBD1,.,CASSLDMFGQGARGSGELFF,TGTGCCAGCAGCTTAGATATGTTCGGACAGGGGGCGCGAGGGAGCGGGGAGCTGTTTTTT
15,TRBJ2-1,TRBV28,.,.,CASARGTGSYNEQFF,TGTGCCAGCGCGAGGGGTACGGGCTCCTACAATGAGCAGTTCTTC
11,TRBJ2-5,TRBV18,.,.,CASSPQETQYF,TGTGCCAGCTCACCACAAGAGACCCAGTACTTC
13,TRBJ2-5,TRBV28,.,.,CASGSPGLGTQYF,TGTGCCAGCGGATCTCCGGGACTGGGGACCCAGTACTTC
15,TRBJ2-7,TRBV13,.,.,CASRPKNRSPYEQYF,TGTGCCAGCAGACCAAAAAACAGGTCCCCCTACGAGCAGTACTTC
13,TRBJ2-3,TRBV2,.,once,CASRSPSTDTQYF,TGTGCCAGCAGGAGCCCCAGCACAGATACGCAGTATTTT
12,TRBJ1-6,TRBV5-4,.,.,CASSLGAYPLHF,TGTGCCAGCAGCTTGGGGGCTTATCCCCTCCACTTT
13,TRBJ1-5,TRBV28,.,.,CASSRRGNQPQHF,TGTGCCAGCAGCCGGAGGGGCAATCAGCCCCAGCATTTT
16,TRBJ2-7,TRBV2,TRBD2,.,CATSREGGTSSYEQYF,TGTGCCACCTCCCGCGAGGGAGGGACCAGCTCCTACGAGCAGTACTTC
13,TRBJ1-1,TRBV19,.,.,CASSMTKNTEAFF,TGTGCCAGTAGTATGACAAAGAACACTGAAGCTTTCTTT
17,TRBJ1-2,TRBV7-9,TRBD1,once,CASSPSRVRGLYYGYTF,TGTGCCAGCAGCCCATCTCGCGTAAGGGGGCTGTACTATGGCTACACCTTC
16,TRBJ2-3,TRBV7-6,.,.,CASSWDWAGSTDTQYF,TGTGCCAGCAGTTGGGACTGGGCGGGTAGCACAGATACGCAGTATTTT
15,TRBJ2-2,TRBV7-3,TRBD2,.,CASSPTSGRHGELFF,TGTGCCAGCAGCCCGACTAGCGGGAGGCACGGGGAGCTGTTTTTT
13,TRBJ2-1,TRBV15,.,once,CVEGESSYNEQFF,TGTGTCGAAGGGGAAAGCTCCTACAATGAGCAGTTCTTC
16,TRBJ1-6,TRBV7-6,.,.,CASSLGAGTYNSPLHF,TGTGCCAGCAGCTTAGGTGCGGGGACCTATAATTCACCCCTCCACTTT
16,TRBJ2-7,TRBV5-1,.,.,CASSLAGRGEVGEQYF,TGCGCCAGCAGCTTGGCCGGCAGGGGAGAAGTAGGCGAGCAGTACTTC
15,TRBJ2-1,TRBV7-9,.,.,CASSLGTSSYNEQFF,TGTGCCAGCAGCTTAGGGACCTCCTCGTACAATGAGCAGTTCTTC
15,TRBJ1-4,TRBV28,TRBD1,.,CASSSQGEEGEKLFF,TGTGCCAGCAGTTCACAGGGGGAAGAAGGGGAAAAACTGTTTTTT
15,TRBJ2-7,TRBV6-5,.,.,CASRRGLWGTYEQYF,TGTGCCAGCAGGAGAGGGCTCTGGGGAACCTACGAGCAGTACTTC